These T cell receptor beta chains were read from a single sample in a study of OX40 agonist ivuxolimab in advanced cancers. Some clones are missing from TCRdb's copy, which holds only in-frame ones; the method was immunoSEQ multiplex PCR. The sample includes roughly 53,000 clones, 84% of them seen just once. This sample comprised CD4+ or CD8+ T cells sorted from blood, obtained in a trial of the OX40 agonist ivuxolimab. Receptors originate from an adult with an advanced solid tumor such as melanoma, head and neck, liver or kidney cancer. The CDR3 runs from the conserved cysteine through the conserved F or W. A D gene is named only where the DNA matches it firmly. Not every row has a clone size; where given, it reads once, few, many or a size class.

clone size: NA; D gene: NA; V gene: TRBV27; J gene: TRBJ1-1; CDR3 protein: CASSLDSWNWGTEAFF; CDR3 DNA: TGTGCCAGCAGTTTAGATTCATGGAATTGGGGGACTGAAGCTTTCTTT
clone size: NA; D gene: TRBD1; V gene: TRBV28; J gene: TRBJ2-3; CDR3 protein: CASSPWAQGASTDTQYF; CDR3 DNA: TGTGCCAGCAGTCCCTGGGCCCAGGGGGCTAGCACAGATACGCAGTATTTT
clone size: few; D gene: TRBD1; V gene: TRBV19; J gene: TRBJ2-7; CDR3 protein: CASSWDRGDEQYF; CDR3 DNA: TGTGCCAGTAGCTGGGACAGGGGGGACGAGCAGTACTTC
clone size: NA; D gene: NA; V gene: TRBV28; J gene: TRBJ1-3; CDR3 protein: CASRPQGYSGNTIYF; CDR3 DNA: TGTGCCAGCAGACCCCAGGGCTACTCTGGAAACACCATATATTTT
clone size: NA; D gene: NA; V gene: TRBV14; J gene: TRBJ2-5; CDR3 protein: CASSKVLGGVETQYF; CDR3 DNA: TGTGCCAGCAGCAAAGTCCTTGGGGGCGTGGAGACCCAGTACTTC
clone size: NA; D gene: TRBD1; V gene: TRBV7-2; J gene: TRBJ1-4; CDR3 protein: CASSSGQGFYEKLFF; CDR3 DNA: TGTGCCAGCAGCTCGGGACAGGGCTTTTATGAAAAACTGTTTTTT
clone size: few; D gene: TRBD1; V gene: TRBV7-6; J gene: TRBJ2-2; CDR3 protein: CASSSTQGAHTGELFF; CDR3 DNA: TGTGCCAGCAGCTCAACGCAGGGGGCGCACACCGGGGAGCTGTTTTTT
clone size: NA; D gene: TRBD1; V gene: TRBV19; J gene: TRBJ2-3; CDR3 protein: CASSTNLGGADTQYF; CDR3 DNA: TGTGCCAGTAGTACGAACCTAGGGGGCGCAGATACGCAGTATTTT
clone size: NA; D gene: TRBD2; V gene: TRBV5-1; J gene: TRBJ2-2; CDR3 protein: CASSSGLAPNTGELFF; CDR3 DNA: TGCGCCAGCAGCTCAGGACTAGCTCCGAACACCGGGGAGCTGTTTTTT
clone size: NA; D gene: NA; V gene: TRBV7-7; J gene: TRBJ2-1; CDR3 protein: CASSFALVDEQFF; CDR3 DNA: TGTGCCAGCAGCTTCGCTCTCGTGGATGAGCAGTTCTTC
clone size: few; D gene: TRBD2; V gene: TRBV18; J gene: TRBJ2-1; CDR3 protein: CASSPGLGNNEQFF; CDR3 DNA: TGTGCCAGCTCACCAGGACTAGGGAACAATGAGCAGTTCTTC
clone size: NA; D gene: TRBD1; V gene: TRBV5-4; J gene: TRBJ2-7; CDR3 protein: CASSVGTANEQYF; CDR3 DNA: TGTGCCAGCAGCGTCGGGACAGCCAACGAGCAGTACTTC
clone size: once; D gene: NA; V gene: TRBV6-5; J gene: TRBJ1-2; CDR3 protein: CASSDSGGYTF; CDR3 DNA: TGTGCCAGCAGTGACAGCGGAGGCTACACCTTC
clone size: NA; D gene: TRBD1; V gene: TRBV5-6; J gene: TRBJ1-6; CDR3 protein: CASSFSGGWSPLHF; CDR3 DNA: TGTGCCAGCAGCTTCTCAGGGGGCTGGTCACCCCTCCACTTT
clone size: NA; D gene: NA; V gene: TRBV6-5; J gene: TRBJ2-3; CDR3 protein: CASSSPGQGTDTQYF; CDR3 DNA: TGTGCCAGCAGTTCTCCAGGGCAAGGCACAGATACGCAGTATTTT
clone size: NA; D gene: TRBD1; V gene: TRBV28; J gene: TRBJ1-1; CDR3 protein: CASSLGTGSVAFF; CDR3 DNA: TGTGCCAGCAGCTTAGGGACAGGGTCTGTCGCTTTCTTT
clone size: NA; D gene: TRBD2; V gene: TRBV28; J gene: TRBJ2-3; CDR3 protein: CASSFTQLAGGGDTQYF; CDR3 DNA: TGTGCCAGCAGTTTCACGCAACTAGCGGGAGGGGGAGATACGCAGTATTTT
clone size: NA; D gene: NA; V gene: TRBV5-1; J gene: TRBJ2-3; CDR3 protein: CASSLETRSRPTDTQYF; CDR3 DNA: TGCGCCAGCAGCTTGGAAACTAGATCCCGCCCGACAGATACGCAGTATTTT
clone size: NA; D gene: NA; V gene: TRBV27; J gene: TRBJ2-6; CDR3 protein: CASSYSGPQGSGANVLTF; CDR3 DNA: TGTGCCAGCAGTTACTCGGGACCGCAAGGCTCTGGGGCCAACGTCCTGACTTTC
clone size: NA; D gene: TRBD1; V gene: TRBV6-7; J gene: TRBJ1-5; CDR3 protein: CASSYADRGNQPQHF; CDR3 DNA: TGTGCCAGCAGTTACGCGGACAGGGGCAATCAGCCCCAGCATTTT
clone size: NA; D gene: TRBD2; V gene: TRBV12-5; J gene: TRBJ2-7; CDR3 protein: CASGPGGGYEQYF; CDR3 DNA: TGTGCTAGTGGTCCGGGGGGAGGTTACGAGCAGTACTTC
clone size: NA; D gene: TRBD2; V gene: TRBV5-5; J gene: TRBJ2-1; CDR3 protein: CASSLFPSGNSYNEQFF; CDR3 DNA: TGTGCCAGCAGCTTGTTCCCCAGCGGGAACTCCTACAATGAGCAGTTCTTC
clone size: NA; D gene: NA; V gene: TRBV10-3; J gene: TRBJ1-2; CDR3 protein: CAISVRGYGYTF; CDR3 DNA: TGTGCCATCAGTGTTCGTGGTTATGGCTACACCTTT
clone size: NA; D gene: NA; V gene: TRBV6-1; J gene: TRBJ1-1; CDR3 protein: CASSAGVGNTEAFF; CDR3 DNA: TGTGCCAGCAGTGCAGGGGTCGGGAACACTGAAGCTTTCTTT
clone size: once; D gene: NA; V gene: TRBV10-3; J gene: TRBJ1-5; CDR3 protein: CAIRAESNQPQHF; CDR3 DNA: TGTGCCATCAGGGCGGAAAGCAATCAGCCCCAGCATTTT
clone size: NA; D gene: TRBD2; V gene: TRBV7-8; J gene: TRBJ2-7; CDR3 protein: CASSALAGETVYYEQYF; CDR3 DNA: TGTGCCAGCAGCGCCCTAGCGGGAGAAACAGTTTACTACGAGCAGTACTTC
clone size: NA; D gene: NA; V gene: TRBV7-9; J gene: TRBJ2-2; CDR3 protein: CASSFREGTGELFF; CDR3 DNA: TGTGCCAGCAGCTTCAGAGAGGGCACCGGGGAGCTGTTTTTT
clone size: NA; D gene: NA; V gene: TRBV6-6; J gene: TRBJ1-2; CDR3 protein: CASSYAATRSRYTF; CDR3 DNA: TGTGCCAGCAGTTATGCCGCCACGAGGTCCCGCTACACCTTC
clone size: NA; D gene: NA; V gene: TRBV29-1; J gene: TRBJ2-7; CDR3 protein: CSVVGTGSTYEQYF; CDR3 DNA: TGCAGCGTTGTTGGAACAGGGTCAACCTACGAGCAGTACTTC
clone size: NA; D gene: NA; V gene: TRBV11-3; J gene: TRBJ2-7; CDR3 protein: CASSVQGNYEQYF; CDR3 DNA: TGTGCCAGCAGCGTACAGGGTAACTACGAGCAGTACTTC
clone size: NA; D gene: NA; V gene: TRBV2; J gene: TRBJ1-5; CDR3 protein: CASNENSNQPQHF; CDR3 DNA: TGTGCCAGCAATGAAAATAGCAATCAGCCCCAGCATTTT
clone size: NA; D gene: NA; V gene: TRBV7-2; J gene: TRBJ1-1; CDR3 protein: CASSLARVNTEAFF; CDR3 DNA: TGTGCCAGCAGCTTAGCGCGGGTGAACACTGAAGCTTTCTTT
clone size: NA; D gene: NA; V gene: TRBV7-9; J gene: TRBJ1-1; CDR3 protein: CASLWDDRSNTEAFF; CDR3 DNA: TGTGCCAGCCTCTGGGACGATAGGAGTAACACTGAAGCTTTCTTT
clone size: NA; D gene: NA; V gene: TRBV6-1; J gene: TRBJ1-5; CDR3 protein: CASSVQGNQPQHF; CDR3 DNA: TGTGCCAGCAGTGTGCAGGGCAATCAGCCCCAGCATTTT
clone size: NA; D gene: TRBD2; V gene: TRBV30; J gene: TRBJ2-7; CDR3 protein: CAWSVQGSGPSYEQYF; CDR3 DNA: TGTGCCTGGAGTGTACAAGGTAGCGGGCCATCCTACGAGCAGTACTTC
clone size: NA; D gene: NA; V gene: TRBV11-2; J gene: TRBJ1-3; CDR3 protein: CATQTSPGRGNTIYF; CDR3 DNA: TGTGCCACTCAAACATCCCCAGGGAGAGGAAACACCATATATTTT
clone size: NA; D gene: NA; V gene: TRBV7-2; J gene: TRBJ2-7; CDR3 protein: CASSLAGLGSYEQYF; CDR3 DNA: TGTGCCAGCAGCTTAGCTGGGTTGGGATCCTACGAGCAGTACTTC
clone size: NA; D gene: NA; V gene: TRBV6-5; J gene: TRBJ2-7; CDR3 protein: CATKGEGYEQYF; CDR3 DNA: TGTGCCACTAAGGGAGAGGGCTACGAGCAGTACTTC
clone size: NA; D gene: NA; V gene: TRBV13; J gene: TRBJ1-1; CDR3 protein: CASSFNRILGNTEAFF; CDR3 DNA: TGTGCCAGCAGCTTTAACAGGATCCTTGGAAACACTGAAGCTTTCTTT
clone size: NA; D gene: NA; V gene: TRBV1; J gene: TRBJ2-5; CDR3 protein: CTSSQDRGRGQETQYF; CDR3 DNA: TGCACCAGCAGCCAAGATCGGGGCAGGGGGCAAGAGACCCAGTACTTC